This record covers a single T cell receptor (beta chain). Regarding treatment: oral pan-JAK inhibitor, 5-10 mg twice daily. The data originate from a study of CD8+ T cells in alopecia areata. The V end was cut by 8 bases, the J end by 1 base, with 11 bases between. The CDR3 sequence is 13 residues long. CDR1 is MGHDK and CDR2 is SYGVNS in the germline V gene. In each case, RNA was isolated and then reverse transcribed into cDNA as the sequencing template. Produced via immunoSEQ multiplex PCR; TCRdb's table is partial and in-frame only. The data show more than 150,000 clones, with 55% to 70% seen just once and 3% to 4% held by the top ten.

Sequencing used CD4+ T cells sorted from blood, obtained at week 4, from a patient treated with tofacitinib. The TCR was taken from a human donor with alopecia areata. This rearrangement joins TRBV25-1 to TRBJ1-1; D remains ambiguous. CDR3 nucleotide sequence: TGTGCCAGCTCCACGGACGGGAACACTGAAGCTTTCTTT. The encoded protein is CASSTDGNTEAFF.